Listed below are T cell receptor beta chains from one sample, sequenced in a study of PD-1 blockade in classical Hodgkin lymphoma. TCRdb's copy holds only in-frame clones and misses some; the assay was immunoSEQ multiplex PCR. The sample yields roughly 20,000 clones, roughly 80% seen once. The sample was peripheral blood mononuclear cells (PBMCs), taken at baseline. All receptors derive from a human donor with classical Hodgkin lymphoma. CDR3s include the opening cysteine and the closing phenylalanine or tryptophan. A D gene is named only where the DNA matches it firmly. Clone size, where shown, is once, few, many, or a class for clones that have expanded.

d_call: NA
j_call: TRBJ1-1
clone_size: NA
v_call: TRBV18
cdr3_nt: TGTGCCAGCTCACCAGGGGCAGGGGCGACTGAAGCTTTCTTT
cdr3_aa: CASSPGAGATEAFF

d_call: NA
j_call: TRBJ1-1
clone_size: NA
v_call: TRBV9
cdr3_nt: TGTGCCAGCAGCGTAGTTTCCGATGGAGAAGCTTTCTTT
cdr3_aa: CASSVVSDGEAFF

d_call: NA
j_call: TRBJ1-6
clone_size: NA
v_call: TRBV19
cdr3_nt: TGTGCCAGTAGTATACAGGCCATCGTGGATAATTCACCCCTCCACTTT
cdr3_aa: CASSIQAIVDNSPLHF

d_call: NA
j_call: TRBJ2-5
clone_size: NA
v_call: TRBV2
cdr3_nt: TGTGCCAGCAGTGAAGGTCCCGGGGAGACCCAGTACTTC
cdr3_aa: CASSEGPGETQYF

d_call: NA
j_call: TRBJ2-7
clone_size: few
v_call: TRBV19
cdr3_nt: TGTGCCAGTAGTAGATCACAGGGAAACTACGAGCAGTACTTC
cdr3_aa: CASSRSQGNYEQYF

d_call: NA
j_call: TRBJ2-5
clone_size: few
v_call: TRBV18
cdr3_nt: TGTGCCAGCTCACCCCAACGCGGGGAAGAGACCCAGTACTTC
cdr3_aa: CASSPQRGEETQYF

d_call: TRBD1
j_call: TRBJ2-7
clone_size: NA
v_call: TRBV6-6
cdr3_nt: TGTGCCAGCGGGGTGACAGGGGGCTACGAGCAGTACTTC
cdr3_aa: CASGVTGGYEQYF

d_call: NA
j_call: TRBJ1-4
clone_size: NA
v_call: TRBV4-3
cdr3_nt: TGCGCCAGCAGCCAAGGCACGGGGGGCGTTGAAAAACTGTTTTTT
cdr3_aa: CASSQGTGGVEKLFF

d_call: TRBD2
j_call: TRBJ2-3
clone_size: NA
v_call: TRBV28
cdr3_nt: TGTGCCAGCAGGATTAGCGGGGAGGACACAGATACGCAGTATTTT
cdr3_aa: CASRISGEDTDTQYF

d_call: TRBD2
j_call: TRBJ2-1
clone_size: NA
v_call: TRBV27
cdr3_nt: TGTGCCAGCAGCGGGGGGGACAATGAGCAGTTCTTC
cdr3_aa: CASSGGDNEQFF

d_call: NA
j_call: TRBJ1-5
clone_size: NA
v_call: TRBV7-9
cdr3_nt: TGTGCCAGCAGCCTAGGACAGAGCAATCAGCCCCAGCATTTT
cdr3_aa: CASSLGQSNQPQHF

d_call: NA
j_call: TRBJ2-7
clone_size: NA
v_call: TRBV6-5
cdr3_nt: TGTGCCAGCAGTTCAGTTCGATCCACAGGGAATAACGAGCAGTACTTC
cdr3_aa: CASSSVRSTGNNEQYF

d_call: NA
j_call: TRBJ2-5
clone_size: once
v_call: TRBV2
cdr3_nt: TGTGCCAGCAGAGGATGGACGGAAGGGCAGGAGACCCAGTACTTC
cdr3_aa: CASRGWTEGQETQYF

d_call: NA
j_call: TRBJ2-5
clone_size: few
v_call: TRBV11-3
cdr3_nt: TGTGCCAGCAGCTCCGGGAATTCCTTCGGAGAGACCCAGTACTTC
cdr3_aa: CASSSGNSFGETQYF

d_call: TRBD1
j_call: TRBJ1-1
clone_size: NA
v_call: TRBV7-6
cdr3_nt: TGTGCCAGCAGCTTAGCGTTCGGTATAGGGACAGGGGCCACTGAAGCTTTCTTT
cdr3_aa: CASSLAFGIGTGATEAFF

d_call: TRBD1
j_call: TRBJ2-7
clone_size: NA
v_call: TRBV5-3
cdr3_nt: TGTGCCAGGACAGGGCTCCACGAGCAGTACTTC
cdr3_aa: CARTGLHEQYF

d_call: NA
j_call: TRBJ1-5
clone_size: NA
v_call: TRBV28
cdr3_nt: TGTGCCAGCAGCCTCGGGGCCGGCAATCAGCCCCAGCATTTT
cdr3_aa: CASSLGAGNQPQHF